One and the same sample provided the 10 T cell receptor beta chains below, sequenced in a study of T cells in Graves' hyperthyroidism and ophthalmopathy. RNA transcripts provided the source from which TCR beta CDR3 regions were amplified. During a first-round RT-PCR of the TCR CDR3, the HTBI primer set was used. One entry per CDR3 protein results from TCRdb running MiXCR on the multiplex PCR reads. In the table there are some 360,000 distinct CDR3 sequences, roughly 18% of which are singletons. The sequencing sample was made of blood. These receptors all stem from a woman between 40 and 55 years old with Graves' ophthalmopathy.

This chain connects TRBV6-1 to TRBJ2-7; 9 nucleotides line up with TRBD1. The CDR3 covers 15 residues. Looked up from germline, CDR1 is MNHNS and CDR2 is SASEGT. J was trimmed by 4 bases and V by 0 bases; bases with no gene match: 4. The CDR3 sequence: CASSEATGGQYEQYF. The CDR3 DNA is TGTGCCAGCAGTGAAGCAACAGGGGGCCAGTACGAGCAGTACTTC.

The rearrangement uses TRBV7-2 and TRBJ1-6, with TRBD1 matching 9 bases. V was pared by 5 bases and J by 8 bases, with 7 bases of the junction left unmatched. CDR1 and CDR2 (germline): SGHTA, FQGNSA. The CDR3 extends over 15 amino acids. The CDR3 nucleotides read TGTGCCAGCAGCCAACGGGACAGGGCGGATTCACCCCTCCACTTT. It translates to CASSQRDRADSPLHF.

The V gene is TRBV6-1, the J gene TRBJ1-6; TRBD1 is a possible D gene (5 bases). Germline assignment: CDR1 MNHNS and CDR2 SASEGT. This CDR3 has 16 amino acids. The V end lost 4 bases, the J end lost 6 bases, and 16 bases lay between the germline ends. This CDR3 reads CASSGWGIGGNSPLHF. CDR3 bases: TGTGCCAGCAGTGGTTGGGGCATTGGTGGTAATTCACCCCTCCACTTT.

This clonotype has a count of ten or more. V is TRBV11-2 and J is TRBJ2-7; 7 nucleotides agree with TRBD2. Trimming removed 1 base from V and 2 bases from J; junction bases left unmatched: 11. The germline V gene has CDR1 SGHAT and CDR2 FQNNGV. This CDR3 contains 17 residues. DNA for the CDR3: TGTGCCAGCAGCTTAGGCCGAGGACTAGTCGGTCCCTACGAGCAGTACTTC. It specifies CASSLGRGLVGPYEQYF.

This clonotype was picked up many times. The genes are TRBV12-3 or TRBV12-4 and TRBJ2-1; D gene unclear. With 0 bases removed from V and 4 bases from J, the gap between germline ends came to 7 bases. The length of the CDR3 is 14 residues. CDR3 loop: CASSLASSYNEQFF. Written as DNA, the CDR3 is TGTGCCAGCAGTTTAGCGAGCAGTTACAATGAGCAGTTCTTC.

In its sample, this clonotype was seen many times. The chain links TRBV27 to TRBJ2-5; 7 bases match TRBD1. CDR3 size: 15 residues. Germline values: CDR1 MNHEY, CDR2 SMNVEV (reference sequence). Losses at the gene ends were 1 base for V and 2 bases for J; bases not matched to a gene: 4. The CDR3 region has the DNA TGTGCCAGCAGTTTATACTGGGACAGACAAGAGACCCAGTACTTC. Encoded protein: CASSLYWDRQETQYF.

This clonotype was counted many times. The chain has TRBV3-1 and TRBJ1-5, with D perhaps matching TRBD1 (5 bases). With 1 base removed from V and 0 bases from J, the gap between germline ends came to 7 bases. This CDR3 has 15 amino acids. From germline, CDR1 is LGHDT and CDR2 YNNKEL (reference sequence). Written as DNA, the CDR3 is TGTGCCAGCAGCCAAGGGACACCTAGCAATCAGCCCCAGCATTTT. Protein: CASSQGTPSNQPQHF.

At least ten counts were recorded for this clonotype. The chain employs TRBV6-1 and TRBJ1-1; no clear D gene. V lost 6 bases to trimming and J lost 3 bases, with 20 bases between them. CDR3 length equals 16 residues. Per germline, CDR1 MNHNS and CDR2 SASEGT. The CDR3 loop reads CASSPGEDAVDTEAFF. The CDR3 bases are TGTGCCAGCAGCCCCGGAGAGGACGCGGTGGACACTGAAGCTTTCTTT.

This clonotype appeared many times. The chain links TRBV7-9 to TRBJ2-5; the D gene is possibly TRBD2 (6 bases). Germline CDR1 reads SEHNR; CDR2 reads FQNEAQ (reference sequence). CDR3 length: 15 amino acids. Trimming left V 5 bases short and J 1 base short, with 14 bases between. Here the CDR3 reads CASSKGLAIQETQYF. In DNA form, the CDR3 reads TGTGCCAGCAGCAAGGGGCTAGCGATCCAAGAGACCCAGTACTTC.

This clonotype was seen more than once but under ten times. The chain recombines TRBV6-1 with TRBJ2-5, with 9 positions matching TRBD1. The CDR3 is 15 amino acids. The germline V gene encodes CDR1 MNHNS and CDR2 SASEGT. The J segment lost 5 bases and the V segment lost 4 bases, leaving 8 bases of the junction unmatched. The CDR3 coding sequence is TGTGCCAGCAGTGGGGCACAGGGGGCCAGGGAGACCCAGTACTTC. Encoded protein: CASSGAQGARETQYF.